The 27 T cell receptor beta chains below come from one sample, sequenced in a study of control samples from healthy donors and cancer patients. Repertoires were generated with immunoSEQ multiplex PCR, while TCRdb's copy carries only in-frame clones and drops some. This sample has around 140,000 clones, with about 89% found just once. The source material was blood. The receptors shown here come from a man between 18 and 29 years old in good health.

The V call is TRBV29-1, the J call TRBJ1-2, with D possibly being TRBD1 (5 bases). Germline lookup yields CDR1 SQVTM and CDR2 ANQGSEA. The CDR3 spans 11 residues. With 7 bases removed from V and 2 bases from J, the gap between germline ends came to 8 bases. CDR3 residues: CSGRDNYGYTF. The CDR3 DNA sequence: TGCAGCGGCCGGGACAACTATGGCTACACCTTC.

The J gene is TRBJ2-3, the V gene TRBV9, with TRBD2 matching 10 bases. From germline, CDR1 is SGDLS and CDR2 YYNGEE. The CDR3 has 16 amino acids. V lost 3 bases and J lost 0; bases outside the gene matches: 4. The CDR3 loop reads CASSGLTSGSTDTQYF. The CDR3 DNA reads TGTGCCAGCAGCGGACTGACTAGCGGGAGCACAGATACGCAGTATTTT.

The CDR3 reads CASSDGRGTDTQYF. Written as DNA, the CDR3 is TGTGCCAGCAGTGATGGTAGGGGCACAGATACGCAGTATTTT. This chain connects TRBV2 to TRBJ2-3; D ambiguous. Germline V CDR1 and CDR2: SNHLY, FYNNEI. V lost 3 bases to trimming and J lost 1 base, with 8 bases between them. The length of the CDR3 is 14 residues.

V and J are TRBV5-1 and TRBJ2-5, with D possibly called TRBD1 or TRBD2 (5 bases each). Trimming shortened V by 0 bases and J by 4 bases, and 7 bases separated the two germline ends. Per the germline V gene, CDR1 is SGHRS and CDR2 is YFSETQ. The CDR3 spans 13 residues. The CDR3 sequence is CASSLDGGETQYF. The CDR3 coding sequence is TGCGCCAGCAGCTTGGATGGGGGAGAGACCCAGTACTTC. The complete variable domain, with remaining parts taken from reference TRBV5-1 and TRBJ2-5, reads KAGVTQTPRYLIKTRGQQVTLSCSPISGHRSVSWYQQTPGQGLQFLFEYFSETQRNKGNFPGRFSGRQFSNSRSEMNVSTLELGDSALYLCASSLDGGETQYFGPGTRLLVL.

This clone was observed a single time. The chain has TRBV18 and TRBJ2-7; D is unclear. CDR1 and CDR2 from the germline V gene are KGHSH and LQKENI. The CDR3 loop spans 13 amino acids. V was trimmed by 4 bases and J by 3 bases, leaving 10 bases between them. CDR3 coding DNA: TGTGCCAGCTCACGTAGCAGAATCTACGAGCAGTACTTC. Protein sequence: CASSRSRIYEQYF. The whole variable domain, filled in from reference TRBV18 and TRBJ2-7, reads NAGVMQNPRHLVRRRGQEARLRCSPMKGHSHVYWYRQLPEEGLKFMVYLQKENIIDESGMPKERFSAEFPKEGPSILRIQQVVRGDSAAYFCASSRSRIYEQYFGPGTRLTVT.

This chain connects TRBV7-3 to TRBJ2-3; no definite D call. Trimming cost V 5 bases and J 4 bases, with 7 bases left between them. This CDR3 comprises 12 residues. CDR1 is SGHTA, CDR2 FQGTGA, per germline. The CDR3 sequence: CASSPGSDTQYF. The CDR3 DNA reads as TGTGCCAGCAGCCCCGGGTCAGATACGCAGTATTTT.

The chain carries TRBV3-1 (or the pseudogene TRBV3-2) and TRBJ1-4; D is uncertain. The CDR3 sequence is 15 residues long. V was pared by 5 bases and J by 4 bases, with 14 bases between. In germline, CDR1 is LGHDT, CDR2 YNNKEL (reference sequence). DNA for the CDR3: TGTGCCAGCAGCTTTACACGGAGTAATAATGAAAAACTGTTTTTT. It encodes CASSFTRSNNEKLFF.

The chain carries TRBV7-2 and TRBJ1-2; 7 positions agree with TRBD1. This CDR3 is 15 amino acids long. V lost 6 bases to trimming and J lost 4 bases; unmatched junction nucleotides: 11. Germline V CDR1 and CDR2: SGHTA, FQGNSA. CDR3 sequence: CASSSVGTAGYGYTF. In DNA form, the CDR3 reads TGTGCCAGCAGTTCTGTCGGGACAGCTGGCTATGGCTACACCTTC. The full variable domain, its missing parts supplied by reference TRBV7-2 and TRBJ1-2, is GAGVSQSPSNKVTEKGKDVELRCDPISGHTALYWYRQSLGQGLEFLIYFQGNSAPDKSGLPSDRFSAERTGGSVSTLTIQRTQQEDSAVYLCASSSVGTAGYGYTFGSGTRLTVV.

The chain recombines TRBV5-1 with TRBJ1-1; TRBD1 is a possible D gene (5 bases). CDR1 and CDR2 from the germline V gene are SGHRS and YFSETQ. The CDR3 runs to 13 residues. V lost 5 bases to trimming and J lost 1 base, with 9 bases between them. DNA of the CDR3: TGCGCCAGCAGAATAACAGGGAACACTGAAGCTTTCTTT. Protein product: CASRITGNTEAFF. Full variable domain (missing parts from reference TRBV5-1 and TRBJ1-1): KAGVTQTPRYLIKTRGQQVTLSCSPISGHRSVSWYQQTPGQGLQFLFEYFSETQRNKGNFPGRFSGRQFSNSRSEMNVSTLELGDSALYLCASRITGNTEAFFGQGTRLTVV.

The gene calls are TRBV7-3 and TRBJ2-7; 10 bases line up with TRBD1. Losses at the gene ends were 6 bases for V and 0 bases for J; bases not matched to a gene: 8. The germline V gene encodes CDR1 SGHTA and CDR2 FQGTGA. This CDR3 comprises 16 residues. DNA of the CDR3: TGTGCCAGCAGATTAGTCGGGGACAGGGGCTCCTACGAGCAGTACTTC. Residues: CASRLVGDRGSYEQYF. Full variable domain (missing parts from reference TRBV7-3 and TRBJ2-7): GAGVSQTPSNKVTEKGKYVELRCDPISGHTALYWYRQSLGQGPEFLIYFQGTGAADDSGLPNDRFFAVRPEGSVSTLKIQRTERGDSAVYLCASRLVGDRGSYEQYFGPGTRLTVT.

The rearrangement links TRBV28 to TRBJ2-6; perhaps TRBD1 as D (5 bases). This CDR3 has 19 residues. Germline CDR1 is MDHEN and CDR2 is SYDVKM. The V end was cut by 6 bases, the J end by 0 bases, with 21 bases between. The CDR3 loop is CASRHQTGRALSGANVLTF. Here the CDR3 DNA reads TGTGCCAGCAGGCATCAAACAGGCAGGGCCCTCTCTGGGGCCAACGTCCTGACTTTC.

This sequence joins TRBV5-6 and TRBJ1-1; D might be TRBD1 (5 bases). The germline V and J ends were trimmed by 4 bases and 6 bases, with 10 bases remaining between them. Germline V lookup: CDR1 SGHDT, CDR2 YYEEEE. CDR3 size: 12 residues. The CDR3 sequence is CASSPLGAEAFF. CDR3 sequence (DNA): TGTGCCAGCAGCCCCTTGGGGGCTGAAGCTTTCTTT.

CDR3 nucleotides: TGTGCCAGTAGTATAGCATGGAGCGGACTGAGCAATCAGCCCCAGCATTTT. It is translated as CASSIAWSGLSNQPQHF. The chain recombines TRBV19 with TRBJ1-5; no clear D gene. V was cut by 1 base and J by 1 base, with 14 bases left in between. The CDR3 length is 17 residues. Germline loops: CDR1 LNHDA, CDR2 SQIVND (reference sequence).

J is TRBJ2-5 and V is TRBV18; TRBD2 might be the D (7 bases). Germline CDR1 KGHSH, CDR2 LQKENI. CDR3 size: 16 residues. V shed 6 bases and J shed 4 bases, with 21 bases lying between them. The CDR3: CASSRGLETGTETQYF. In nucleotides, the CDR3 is TGTGCCAGCTCCCGCGGACTAGAGACAGGTACAGAGACCCAGTACTTC.

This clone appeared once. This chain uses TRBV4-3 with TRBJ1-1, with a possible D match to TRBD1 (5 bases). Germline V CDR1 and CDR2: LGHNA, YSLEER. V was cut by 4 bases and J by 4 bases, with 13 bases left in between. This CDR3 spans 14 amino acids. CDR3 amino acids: CASSRIIRGTEAFF. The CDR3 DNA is TGCGCCAGCAGCCGAATAATAAGGGGCACTGAAGCTTTCTTT.

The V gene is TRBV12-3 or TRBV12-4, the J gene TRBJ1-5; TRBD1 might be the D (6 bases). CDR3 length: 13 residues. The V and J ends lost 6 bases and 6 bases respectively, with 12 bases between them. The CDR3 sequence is CASSPDRPQPQHF. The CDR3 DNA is TGTGCCAGCAGCCCCGACAGGCCTCAGCCCCAGCATTTT.

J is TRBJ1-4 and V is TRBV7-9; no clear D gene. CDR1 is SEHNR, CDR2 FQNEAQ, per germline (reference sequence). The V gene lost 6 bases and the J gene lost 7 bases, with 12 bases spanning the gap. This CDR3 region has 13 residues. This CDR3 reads CASRHSEGEKLFF. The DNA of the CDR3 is TGTGCCAGCAGACATAGTGAGGGTGAAAAACTGTTTTTT.

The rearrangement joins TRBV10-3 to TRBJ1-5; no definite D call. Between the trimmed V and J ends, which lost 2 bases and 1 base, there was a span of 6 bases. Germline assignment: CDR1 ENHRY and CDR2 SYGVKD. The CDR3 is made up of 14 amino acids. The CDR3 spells CAISERVSNQPQHF. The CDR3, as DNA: TGTGCCATCAGTGAGAGGGTCAGCAATCAGCCCCAGCATTTT.

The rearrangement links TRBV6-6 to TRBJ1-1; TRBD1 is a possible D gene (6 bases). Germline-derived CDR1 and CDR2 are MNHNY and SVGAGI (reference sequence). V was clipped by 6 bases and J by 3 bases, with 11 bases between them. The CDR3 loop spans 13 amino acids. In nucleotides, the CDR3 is TGTGCCAGCAGGCGGACAGCTTACACTGAAGCTTTCTTT. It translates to CASRRTAYTEAFF.

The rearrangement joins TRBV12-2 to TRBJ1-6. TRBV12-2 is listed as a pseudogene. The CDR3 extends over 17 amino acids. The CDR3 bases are TGTGCAAGTCGCTTAGCGCGTGCGAGCTCCTATAATTCACCCCTCCACTTT. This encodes CASRLARASSYNSPLHF.

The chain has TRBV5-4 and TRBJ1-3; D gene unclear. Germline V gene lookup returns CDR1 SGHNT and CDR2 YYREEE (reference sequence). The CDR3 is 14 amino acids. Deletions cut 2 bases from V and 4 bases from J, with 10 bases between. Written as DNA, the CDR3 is TGTGCCAGCAGCTTTATGGGTTCCGGAAACACCATATATTTT. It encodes CASSFMGSGNTIYF.

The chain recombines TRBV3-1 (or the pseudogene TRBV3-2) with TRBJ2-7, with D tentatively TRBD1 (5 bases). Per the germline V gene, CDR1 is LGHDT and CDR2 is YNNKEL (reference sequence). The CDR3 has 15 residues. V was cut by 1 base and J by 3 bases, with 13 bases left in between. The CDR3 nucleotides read TGTGCCAGCAGCCAAGGACACGTGGGGCTCTACGAGCAGTACTTC. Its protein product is CASSQGHVGLYEQYF.

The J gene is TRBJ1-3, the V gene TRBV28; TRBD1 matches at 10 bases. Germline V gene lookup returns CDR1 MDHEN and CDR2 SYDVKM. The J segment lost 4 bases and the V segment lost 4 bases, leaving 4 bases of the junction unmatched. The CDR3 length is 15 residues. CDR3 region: CASSWDRGRGNTIYF. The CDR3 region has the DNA TGTGCCAGCAGTTGGGACAGGGGCCGAGGAAACACCATATATTTT.

As DNA, the CDR3 is TGTGCCAGCAGTCCACAAGAGACCCAGTACTTC. Residues: CASSPQETQYF. V gene TRBV12-3 or TRBV12-4 combines with J gene TRBJ2-5; D is undetermined. The germline V and J ends were trimmed by 5 bases and 2 bases, with 3 bases remaining between them. The CDR3 sequence is 11 residues long.

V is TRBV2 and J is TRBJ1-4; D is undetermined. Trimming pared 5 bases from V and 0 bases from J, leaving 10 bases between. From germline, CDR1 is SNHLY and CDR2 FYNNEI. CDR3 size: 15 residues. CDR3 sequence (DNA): TGTGCCAGCAGTTTAACGGGGTCAACTAATGAAAAACTGTTTTTT. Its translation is CASSLTGSTNEKLFF.

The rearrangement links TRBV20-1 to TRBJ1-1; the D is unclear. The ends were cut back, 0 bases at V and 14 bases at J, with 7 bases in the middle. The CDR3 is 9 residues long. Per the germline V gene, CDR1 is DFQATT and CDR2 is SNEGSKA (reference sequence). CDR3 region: CSARDLAFF. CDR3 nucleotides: TGCAGTGCTAGAGATCTGGCCTTCTTT.

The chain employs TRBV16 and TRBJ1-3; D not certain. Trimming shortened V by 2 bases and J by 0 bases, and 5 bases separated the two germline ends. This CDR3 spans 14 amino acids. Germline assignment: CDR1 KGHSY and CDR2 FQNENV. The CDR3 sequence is CASSQLNSGNTIYF. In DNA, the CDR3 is TGTGCCAGCAGCCAACTGAACTCTGGAAACACCATATATTTT.